The rows below give T cell receptor beta chains drawn from one sample of a study of blood T cell repertoires in COVID-19. Clones were sequenced by immunoSEQ multiplex PCR, and TCRdb holds only the in-frame ones, with some missing. The table shows roughly 260,000 clones, with about 89% occurring only once. Sequencing was performed on PBMCs or T cells enriched from blood (not recorded which). Receptors originate from a woman between 18 and 29 years old who had recovered from COVID-19. Both conserved end residues are part of each CDR3. The order of the fields is D gene, clone size, V gene, J gene, CDR3 DNA, CDR3 protein. D genes are given only for firm matches. Only some rows state a clone size, as once, few, many or a class for expanded clones.

D: .
size: .
V: TRBV20-1
J: TRBJ2-7
DNA: TGCAGTGCTAGTTCTGTCTACGAGCAGTACTTC
CDR3: CSASSVYEQYF

D: .
size: .
V: TRBV28
J: TRBJ1-6
DNA: TGTGCCAGCTCCGCCAACAGGCTAGATGAGAATTCACCCCTCCACTTT
CDR3: CASSANRLDENSPLHF

D: .
size: .
V: TRBV28
J: TRBJ2-7
DNA: TGTGCCAGCAGTTCCCTCCCCTACGAGCAGTACTTC
CDR3: CASSSLPYEQYF

D: .
size: .
V: TRBV29-1
J: TRBJ2-3
DNA: TGCAGCGTTGAAGGCTCGGGATCAGATACGCAGTATTTT
CDR3: CSVEGSGSDTQYF

D: .
size: .
V: TRBV7-8
J: TRBJ1-2
DNA: TGTGCCAGCAGCTTTGAACCATTTAGGGAGGCGGGCTATGGCTACACCTTC
CDR3: CASSFEPFREAGYGYTF

D: .
size: .
V: TRBV7-2
J: TRBJ2-2
DNA: TGTGCCAGTTCGTTGGGGCCCCCGGGCACCGGGGAGCTGTTTTTT
CDR3: CASSLGPPGTGELFF

D: .
size: .
V: TRBV20-1
J: TRBJ1-5
DNA: TGCAGTGCTAGTTTCGGTTTAAATCAGCCCCAGCATTTT
CDR3: CSASFGLNQPQHF

D: TRBD2
size: .
V: TRBV7-2
J: TRBJ2-1
DNA: TGTGCCAGCAGCTTCCGACTAGCGGAGGCCAATGAGCAGTTCTTC
CDR3: CASSFRLAEANEQFF

D: .
size: .
V: TRBV28
J: TRBJ2-6
DNA: TGTGCCAGCAAGAGGTTATCAGGGTCAGGGGCCAACGTCCTGACTTTC
CDR3: CASKRLSGSGANVLTF

D: .
size: .
V: TRBV5-1
J: TRBJ1-1
DNA: TGCGCCAGCGTTCTAACTACAGGTAGCACTGAAGCTTTCTTT
CDR3: CASVLTTGSTEAFF

D: .
size: .
V: TRBV4-1
J: TRBJ1-5
DNA: TGCGCCAGCAGTCTTATTAGCAATCAGCCCCAGCATTTT
CDR3: CASSLISNQPQHF

D: .
size: .
V: TRBV9
J: TRBJ1-1
DNA: TGTGCCAGCAGCGTCGGACTCCCGAACACTGAAGCTTTCTTT
CDR3: CASSVGLPNTEAFF

D: .
size: .
V: TRBV10-3
J: TRBJ2-5
DNA: TGTGCCATCAGTGAAACGGCGGGGGAGACCCAGTACTTC
CDR3: CAISETAGETQYF

D: .
size: .
V: TRBV5-1
J: TRBJ1-3
DNA: TGCGCCAGCAGCTTGTGGCCCCAGAACTCTGGAAACACCATATATTTT
CDR3: CASSLWPQNSGNTIYF

D: .
size: .
V: TRBV11-2
J: TRBJ2-7
DNA: TGTGCCAGCAGCTGGGTGGGGGGGCACCCCTACGAGCAGTACTTC
CDR3: CASSWVGGHPYEQYF

D: .
size: .
V: TRBV27
J: TRBJ1-5
DNA: TGTGCCAGCAGTTTTGGAGAATTTCAGCCCCAGCATTTT
CDR3: CASSFGEFQPQHF

D: .
size: .
V: TRBV7-8
J: TRBJ1-1
DNA: TGTGCCAGCACCACGACAGTCTGGGCTTTCTTT
CDR3: CASTTTVWAFF

D: .
size: .
V: TRBV28
J: TRBJ2-5
DNA: TGTGCCAGCAGTTTTCGGACACGGGAGGAGACCCAGTACTTC
CDR3: CASSFRTREETQYF

D: TRBD1
size: .
V: TRBV25-1
J: TRBJ1-2
DNA: TGTGCCAGCAGTGAATTTGGGACAGAGAATGGCTACACCTTC
CDR3: CASSEFGTENGYTF

D: .
size: once
V: TRBV3-1/TRBV3-2
J: TRBJ2-5
DNA: TGTGCCAGCAGCCAAGCTAGAGGGCGGGGGACCCAGTACTTC
CDR3: CASSQARGRGTQYF

D: TRBD2
size: .
V: TRBV11-3
J: TRBJ2-3
DNA: TGTGCCAGCAGCAAAGGACTAGCGACAGATACGCAGTATTTT
CDR3: CASSKGLATDTQYF

D: .
size: .
V: TRBV3-1/TRBV3-2
J: TRBJ2-1
DNA: TGTGCCAGCAGCCATTTCCGGTACAATGAGCAGTTCTTC
CDR3: CASSHFRYNEQFF

D: TRBD1
size: .
V: TRBV7-3
J: TRBJ1-1
DNA: TGTGCCAGCAGCCGATCGACAGGGACTTACACTGAAGCTTTCTTT
CDR3: CASSRSTGTYTEAFF

D: TRBD1
size: .
V: TRBV19
J: TRBJ1-5
DNA: TGTGCCAGTAGTATGGGGACCGGGACAGATATTAAACAGCCCCAGCATTTT
CDR3: CASSMGTGTDIKQPQHF

D: .
size: .
V: TRBV15
J: TRBJ2-1
DNA: TGTGCCACCAGCAGAGATTCGGCAGGCCCCTACAATGAGCAGTTCTTC
CDR3: CATSRDSAGPYNEQFF

D: .
size: .
V: TRBV28
J: TRBJ2-7
DNA: TGTGCCAGCAGTTTCATGGTTAGTTACGAGCAGTACTTC
CDR3: CASSFMVSYEQYF